This TCR beta chain was recorded in a study of T cells in Graves' hyperthyroidism and ophthalmopathy. The CDR3 has 15 amino acids. The V end was cut by 5 bases, the J end by 6 bases, with 16 bases between. Graves' hyperthyroidism is called stable when ophthalmopathy does not progress within 18 months. Uncontrolled infection, other autoimmune disease, pregnancy and lactation each barred patients from inclusion. Template material for amplifying TCR beta CDR3 regions consisted of RNA transcripts. A first-round RT-PCR of the TCR CDR3 used the HTBI primer set. TCRdb recomputed calls from the multiplex PCR reads with MiXCR, one row per CDR3 protein. The data show approximately 710,000 distinct CDR3 sequences, roughly 17% seen once. The table lists this clonotype with a few counts.

The sequencing input was blood. This TCR derives from a man aged 45-60 years with Graves' hyperthyroidism. The rearrangement links TRBV12-3 or TRBV12-4 to TRBJ2-2; D might be TRBD1 (5 bases). The CDR3 DNA is TGTGCCAGCAGTATGGGGCAGCGTTTGGCCGGGGAGCTGTTTTTT. It yields the protein CASSMGQRLAGELFF.